The 13 T cell receptor beta chains listed next were all sequenced from one sample in a study of OX40 agonist ivuxolimab in advanced cancers. The library relied on the immunoSEQ multiplex PCR assay. TCRdb carries this immuneACCESS record with in-frame sequences only. Its versions omit some clonotypes, under half of them owing to an unresolved V gene in the studies checked, with the rest unexplained. This sample holds roughly 87,000 clones; about 89% were observed only once. The ten biggest clones cover almost 8.5% of the sample. Source: CD4+ or CD8+ T cells sorted from blood, taken in a trial of the OX40 agonist ivuxolimab. These receptors came from an adult with an advanced solid tumor such as melanoma, head and neck, liver or kidney cancer.

For this clone: The same CDR3 can be traced to other DNA sequences in this sample. The gene calls are TRBV14 and TRBJ2-1, with 7 bases matching TRBD2. The CDR3 is made up of 15 amino acids. V dropped 1 base and J dropped 7; count of bases not matched to a gene: 7. Germline V gene sequence: CDR1 SGHDN, CDR2 FVKESK. CDR3 nucleotide sequence: TGTGCCAGCAGCCAAGCCGGGGGGAGGGGTAATGAGCAGTTCTTC. Its translation is CASSQAGGRGNEQFF.

The rearrangement uses TRBV28 and TRBJ2-3; TRBD2 is a possible D gene (7 bases). The V end lost 6 bases, the J end lost 2 bases, and 15 bases lay between the germline ends. Per the germline V gene, CDR1 is MDHEN and CDR2 is SYDVKM. The CDR3 sequence is 15 residues long. The CDR3 DNA reads TGTGCCAGCAGGGGGGGGACACTTCCCACAGATACGCAGTATTTT. Translation: CASRGGTLPTDTQYF.

This chain uses TRBV6-5 with TRBJ1-2; 7 bases map to TRBD1. Unmatched junction bases numbered 7, after V lost 4 bases and J lost 2 bases. Germline lookup yields CDR1 MNHEY and CDR2 SVGAGI. This CDR3 spans 15 amino acids. For the CDR3, the DNA is TGTGCCAGCAGTTTGGACTGGACAGGCAACTATGGCTACACCTTC. As protein: CASSLDWTGNYGYTF.

This chain joins TRBV15 and TRBJ2-1, with a weak D call TRBD2 (5 bases). The CDR3 runs to 13 residues. Germline values: CDR1 LNHNV, CDR2 YYDKDF (reference sequence). V lost 2 bases and J lost 8, with 10 bases in between. CDR3 sequence reads: CATSRSSFYEQFF. In DNA form, the CDR3 reads TGTGCCACCAGCAGATCTAGCTTTTATGAGCAGTTCTTC.

The chain has TRBV9 and TRBJ2-1; 8 positions match TRBD2. CDR3 size: 16 residues. V shed 4 bases, J shed 7 bases, and the junction held 13 bases outside the gene matches. The germline gives CDR1 SGDLS, CDR2 YYNGEE. In DNA, the CDR3 is TGTGCCAGCAGCCCCTCTTCGGGCAGCGGGAGAAATGAGCAGTTCTTC. It yields the protein CASSPSSGSGRNEQFF.

The chain couples TRBV20-1 to TRBJ1-2; weak D call: TRBD1 (5 bases). V was pared by 8 bases and J by 8 bases, with 12 bases between. The CDR3 length is 10 residues. Germline CDR1 DFQATT, CDR2 SNEGSKA (reference sequence). The CDR3 loop is CSTAGGGYTF. The CDR3 DNA reads TGCAGTACTGCCGGGGGGGGCTACACCTTC.

V and J are TRBV29-1 and TRBJ2-2; the D gene is possibly TRBD2 (6 bases). Per germline, CDR1 SQVTM and CDR2 ANQGSEA. The ends were cut back, 7 bases at V and 0 bases at J, with 12 bases in the middle. This CDR3 is 14 amino acids long. This chain's CDR3 is CSAAAGTNTGELFF. CDR3 nucleotide sequence: TGCAGCGCTGCGGCGGGGACGAACACCGGGGAGCTGTTTTTT.

The CDR3 coding sequence is TGTGCCAGCAGAGGACTAGCGGGTTTCCTGGAGACCCAGTACTTC. Amino acid sequence: CASRGLAGFLETQYF. The chain recombines TRBV27 with TRBJ2-5, with TRBD2 identical over 11 bases. CDR1 is MNHEY, CDR2 SMNVEV, per germline (reference sequence). Trimming took 6 bases from V and 5 from J; bases not matched to a gene: 8. This CDR3 has 15 amino acids.

This chain links TRBV2 with TRBJ1-5; D is ambiguous. V was cut by 3 bases and J by 2 bases, with 11 bases left in between. Per the germline V gene, CDR1 is SNHLY and CDR2 is FYNNEI. The CDR3 spans 15 residues. The CDR3 here is CASSDEGLGNQPQHF. DNA of the CDR3: TGTGCCAGCAGTGATGAGGGTTTGGGCAATCAGCCCCAGCATTTT.

The rearrangement links TRBV28 to TRBJ2-3, with D perhaps given as TRBD1 or TRBD2 (6 bases each). The CDR3 runs to 14 residues. Per the germline V gene, CDR1 is MDHEN and CDR2 is SYDVKM. The V end was cut by 7 bases, the J end by 4 bases, with 15 bases between. The CDR3 DNA is TGTGCCAGCACCTTCGGGGGCGAAGCAGATACGCAGTATTTT. Protein: CASTFGGEADTQYF.

The chain joins TRBV15 to TRBJ2-1, with D tentatively TRBD2 (5 bases). The CDR3 covers 14 residues. Per germline, CDR1 LNHNV and CDR2 YYDKDF (reference sequence). V was pared by 3 bases and J by 5 bases, with 11 bases between. CDR3: CATSRSSRNNEQFF. In DNA, the CDR3 is TGTGCCACCAGCAGGTCTAGCCGGAACAATGAGCAGTTCTTC.

The V gene is TRBV30, the J gene TRBJ1-6, with 10 bases matching TRBD1. The CDR3 has 15 residues. Germline CDR1 and CDR2: GTSNPN and SVGIG (reference sequence). V was clipped by 2 bases and J by 7 bases; unmatched bases: 5. The chain's CDR3 is CAWSLGQGYNSPLHF. As DNA, the CDR3 is TGTGCCTGGAGTTTGGGACAGGGGTACAATTCACCCCTCCACTTT.

V gene TRBV6-5 combines with J gene TRBJ1-6; D is undetermined. CDR3 length: 15 residues. Germline V CDR1 and CDR2: MNHEY, SVGAGI. Between the trimmed V and J ends, which lost 8 bases and 9 bases, there was a span of 20 bases. The DNA of the CDR3 is TGTGCCAGCCGGGCAACCACCATGGGGATTTCACCCCTCCACTTT. Its protein product is CASRATTMGISPLHF.